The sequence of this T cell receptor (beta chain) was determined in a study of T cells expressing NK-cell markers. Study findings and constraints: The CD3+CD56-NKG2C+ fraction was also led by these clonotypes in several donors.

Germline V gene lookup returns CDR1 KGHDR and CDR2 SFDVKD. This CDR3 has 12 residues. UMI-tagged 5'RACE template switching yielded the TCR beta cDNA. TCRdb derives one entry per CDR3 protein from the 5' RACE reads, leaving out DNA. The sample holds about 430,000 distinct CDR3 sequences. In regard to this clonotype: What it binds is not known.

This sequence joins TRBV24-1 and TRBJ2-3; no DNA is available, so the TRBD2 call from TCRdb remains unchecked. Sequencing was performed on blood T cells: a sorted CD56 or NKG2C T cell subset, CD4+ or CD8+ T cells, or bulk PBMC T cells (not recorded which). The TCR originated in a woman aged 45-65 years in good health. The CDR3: CATSSGTDTQYF.